The 14 T cell receptor beta chains reported below all come from one sample, sequenced in a study of cytomegalovirus exposure and HLA in healthy donors. PCR involved 60 Vbeta and 13 Jbeta primers. Here immunoSEQ multiplex PCR was the method, and the copy in TCRdb shows in-frame clones only, minus some. Here the sample spans around 170,000 clones, 65% to 85% being singletons. Material for sequencing was PBMCs. These receptors were taken from a man aged 50 or older in good health and CMV-seronegative.

The V and J genes are TRBV4-2 and TRBJ2-7; D is undetermined. The CDR3 extends over 14 amino acids. CDR1 and CDR2 from the germline V gene are LGHNA and YNFKEQ. V lost 5 bases, J lost 0 bases, and 11 bases lay in between. As DNA, the CDR3 is TGTGCCAGCAGCTATTCCCGGGTCTCCTACGAGCAGTACTTC. Translation gives CASSYSRVSYEQYF.

J is TRBJ2-2 and V is TRBV2; D not resolved. Germline V gene sequence: CDR1 SNHLY, CDR2 FYNNEI. The CDR3 consists of 12 residues. V was pared by 9 bases and J by 1 base, with 6 bases between. The CDR3, as DNA: TGTGCCAGTCTTATGAACACCGGGGAGCTGTTTTTT. Translating it yields CASLMNTGELFF.

The chain couples TRBV19 to TRBJ1-1; weak D call: TRBD1 (5 bases). The V end was cut by 4 bases, the J end by 6 bases, with 24 bases between. The CDR3 contains 17 residues. Germline lookup yields CDR1 LNHDA and CDR2 SQIVND (reference sequence). This CDR3 is CASSTSLWDGLKAEAFF. CDR3 nucleotides: TGTGCCAGTAGTACGTCCCTATGGGACGGACTAAAAGCTGAAGCTTTCTTT.

This rearrangement joins TRBV5-1 to TRBJ2-1; 8 positions match TRBD2. The V segment lost 0 bases and the J segment 8 bases; nucleotides outside the gene matches: 4. The CDR3 extends over 14 amino acids. Per the germline V gene, CDR1 is SGHRS and CDR2 is YFSETQ. This chain's CDR3 is CASSLVGGAYEQFF. CDR3 DNA sequence: TGCGCCAGCAGCTTGGTCGGGGGGGCGTATGAGCAGTTCTTC.

This chain joins TRBV7-8 and TRBJ2-1, with 10 bases that match TRBD1. V shed 7 bases and J 7 bases; nucleotides not matched to a gene: 13. Germline V gives CDR1 SGHVS, CDR2 FQNEAQ. The CDR3 runs 16 residues. The CDR3 sequence: CASKGRVGQGSNEQFF. The CDR3 coding sequence is TGTGCCAGCAAAGGGCGAGTGGGACAGGGGTCGAATGAGCAGTTCTTC.

This chain links TRBV30 with TRBJ2-1; 8 bases line up with TRBD1. V shed 2 bases, J shed 5 bases, and the junction held 5 bases outside the gene matches. The CDR3 has 14 residues. Per the germline V gene, CDR1 is GTSNPN and CDR2 is SVGIG (reference sequence). In nucleotides, the CDR3 is TGTGCCTGGAGTCCCGGGACAGGACACAATGAGCAGTTCTTC. Translated: CAWSPGTGHNEQFF.

V and J are TRBV7-8 and TRBJ2-1; 15 bases agree with TRBD2. The germline V gene encodes CDR1 SGHVS and CDR2 FQNEAQ. CDR3 length: 18 residues. J lost 4 bases, V lost 1 base, and 5 bases had no gene match. As DNA, the CDR3 is TGTGCCAGCAGCTTAGTTGGGACTAGCGGGGGGATATACAATGAGCAGTTCTTC. This encodes CASSLVGTSGGIYNEQFF.

CDR3 region: CASSDRDRNGYTF. Written as DNA, the CDR3 is TGCGCCAGCAGTGATCGGGACAGAAATGGCTACACCTTC. V gene TRBV10-2 combines with J gene TRBJ1-2, with TRBD1 matching 7 bases. J lost 6 bases, V lost 3 bases, and 4 bases had no gene match. The CDR3 spans 13 residues. Per germline, CDR1 WSHSY and CDR2 SAAADI.

This chain joins TRBV27 and TRBJ2-1; D not certain. There are 12 residues in the CDR3. V lost 5 bases and J 6 bases, leaving 8 bases between the germline ends. From germline, CDR1 is MNHEY and CDR2 SMNVEV (reference sequence). CDR3 protein: CASSPSINEQFF. CDR3 bases: TGTGCCAGCAGTCCCTCTATCAATGAGCAGTTCTTC.

The chain joins TRBV19 to TRBJ2-7; TRBD1 matches at 10 bases. This CDR3 is 14 amino acids long. Trimming took 9 bases from V and 4 from J; bases not matched to a gene: 9. Germline CDR1 LNHDA, CDR2 SQIVND (reference sequence). CDR3 DNA sequence: TGTGCCAGCCAGACCGGGACAGGGGCTTACGAGCAGTACTTC. Encoded protein: CASQTGTGAYEQYF.

In this sample, this clone turned up a few times. The chain links TRBV2 to TRBJ1-1, with 7 bases matching TRBD1. The CDR3 has 13 amino acids. V lost 4 bases, J lost 1 base, and 0 bases stayed unmatched. Germline CDR1 SNHLY, CDR2 FYNNEI. In DNA, the CDR3 is TGTGCCAGCAGTGGGGACAGGAACACTGAAGCTTTCTTT. Translated, it gives CASSGDRNTEAFF.

In regard to this clone: The sample holds other DNA sequences that translate to the same CDR3. The V gene is TRBV6-4, the J gene TRBJ1-6, with 10 bases that match TRBD1. The CDR3 loop spans 13 amino acids. CDR1 is MRHNA, CDR2 SNTAGT, per germline. J lost 8 bases, V lost 6 bases, and 1 base had no gene match. The CDR3 DNA follows: TGTGCCAGCAGCGGGACAGGGGATTCACCCCTCCACTTT. Translating it yields CASSGTGDSPLHF.

This rearrangement joins TRBV7-2 to TRBJ2-7; TRBD2 is a possible D gene (6 bases). The CDR3 contains 13 residues. The V gene's germline CDR1 is SGHTA and CDR2 FQGNSA. The ends were cut back, 5 bases at V and 3 bases at J, with 11 bases in the middle. DNA for the CDR3: TGTGCCAGCAGCCGGGGACTTTACTACGAGCAGTACTTC. Its translation is CASSRGLYYEQYF.

This chain uses TRBV5-5 with TRBJ2-7; D is perhaps TRBD2 (5 bases). This CDR3 is 14 amino acids long. V shed 0 bases and J shed 0 bases, with 7 bases lying between them. In germline, CDR1 is SGHKS, CDR2 YYEKEE (reference sequence). CDR3 DNA: TGTGCCAGCAGCTTGGCTAGCTACTCCTACGAGCAGTACTTC. It translates to CASSLASYSYEQYF.